This T cell receptor beta chain was retrieved from a study of blood T cell repertoires in COVID-19. About the research overall: Sources were T cells, B-cell-depleted T cells, or PBMCs; the material itself was cDNA or gDNA.

Losses at the gene ends were 6 bases for V and 1 base for J; bases not matched to a gene: 1. Per the germline V gene, CDR1 is SNHLY and CDR2 is FYNNEI. The CDR3 totals 13 residues. Assignments of participants to cohorts depended upon their own reported clinical history. TCRdb's copy holds only in-frame clones and misses some; the assay was immunoSEQ multiplex PCR. The data contain approximately 470,000 clones, roughly nine tenths of them singletons. The sequence derives from a woman between 18 and 30 years old who had recovered from COVID-19. What was sequenced was PBMCs or T cells enriched from blood (not recorded which). This chain links TRBV2 with TRBJ1-1, with 8 bases aligning to TRBD1. CDR3 in DNA: TGTGCCAGCAGGGACAGGGCGAACACTGAAGCTTTCTTT. It is translated as CASRDRANTEAFF.